One sample yielded the 4 T cell receptor beta chains listed below, sequenced in a study of CD8+ T cells in alopecia areata. Following RNA extraction, reverse transcription yielded cDNA that acted as the sequencing template. Generated by immunoSEQ multiplex PCR, the TCRdb table keeps only in-frame clones and is missing some. The sample contains under 250,000 clones, 50% to 65% of which appear only once. The material sequenced was CD4+ T cells sorted from blood, taken at week 0. The receptors derive from a human donor with alopecia areata.

V and J are TRBV19 and TRBJ2-5; 9 bases fit TRBD1. Per germline, CDR1 LNHDA and CDR2 SQIVND (reference sequence). The CDR3 runs 13 residues. Trimming at V came to 6 bases and at J to 5 bases, leaving 4 bases not matched to a gene. This CDR3 is CASRTGGAETQYF. In DNA, the CDR3 is TGTGCCAGTAGAACAGGGGGCGCGGAGACCCAGTACTTC.

The V gene is TRBV5-1, the J gene TRBJ1-1; possibly TRBD1 for D (5 bases). The CDR3 covers 14 residues. Germline-derived CDR1 and CDR2 are SGHRS and YFSETQ. The germline V and J ends were trimmed by 1 base and 0 bases, with 7 bases remaining between them. As DNA, the CDR3 is TGCGCCAGCAGCTTGACGACAGTGAACACTGAAGCTTTCTTT. Protein: CASSLTTVNTEAFF.

The gene calls are TRBV4-1 and TRBJ2-2; TRBD1 might be the D (6 bases). Germline CDR1 and CDR2: MGHRA and YSYEKL. V gave up 4 bases and J gave up 7 bases, with 10 bases separating them. This CDR3 is built from 13 residues. CDR3 residues: CASSPQGIGELFF. CDR3 nucleotides: TGCGCCAGCAGCCCACAGGGAATCGGGGAGCTGTTTTTT.

The rearrangement uses TRBV4-2 and TRBJ2-3; 8 positions agree with TRBD2. Germline CDR1 LGHNA, CDR2 YNFKEQ. J gave up 3 bases and V 0 bases, and 8 bases lay outside the gene matches. There are 17 residues in the CDR3. The CDR3 DNA follows: TGTGCCAGCAGCCAAGATGCCCCCGGGAGGGGTACAGATACGCAGTATTTT. It yields the protein CASSQDAPGRGTDTQYF.